This T cell receptor beta chain emerged from a study of blood T cell repertoires in COVID-19. Study information: The United States, Italy and Spain provided the acute and convalescent COVID-19 samples.

Cohort placement rested on clinical history that participants reported themselves. Data came from immunoSEQ multiplex PCR; TCRdb stores just in-frame clones and leaves some out. The table shows around 200,000 clones, with approximately 85% occurring only once. Trimming removed 6 bases from V and 5 bases from J; junction bases left unmatched: 9. CDR3 length equals 14 residues. Germline V lookup: CDR1 MRHNA, CDR2 SNTAGT. The sequence derives from a man aged 35-49 years with acute COVID-19. This chain links TRBV6-4 with TRBJ1-1; 7 bases map to TRBD1. Sequences were obtained from PBMCs or T cells enriched from blood (not recorded which). The chain's CDR3 is CASRDTDRATEAFF. The CDR3 DNA reads TGTGCCAGCAGAGATACCGACAGGGCTACTGAAGCTTTCTTT.